The rows below give T cell receptor beta chains drawn from one sample of a study of blood T cell repertoires in COVID-19. TCRdb keeps only in-frame clones here, not all; method: immunoSEQ multiplex PCR. The sample holds 150,000 to 200,000 clones, approximately 89% seen once. Sample: PBMCs or T cells enriched from blood (not recorded which). All receptors derive from a middle-aged man who had recovered from COVID-19. Both conserved end residues are part of each CDR3. D genes are given only for firm matches. Part of the rows lack a size; the others show once, few, many or a class for expanded clones.

TGCGCCAGCAGCGGATATTCCGGGACAGGTACAGCCCAGTACTTC,CASSGYSGTGTAQYF,TRBD1,TRBJ2-5,NA,TRBV5-1
TGCGCCAGCAGGCCGGACAGTAATTCACCCCTCCACTTT,CASRPDSNSPLHF,NA,TRBJ1-6,NA,TRBV10-1
TGTGCCTGGAGTCGAACAGGCTACGAAGGGGGGGCCAACGTCCTGACTTTC,CAWSRTGYEGGANVLTF,NA,TRBJ2-6,NA,TRBV30
TGTGCCAGCAGCCCCCCTGGCGGGGGTGAAATCTACGAGCAGTACTTC,CASSPPGGGEIYEQYF,TRBD2,TRBJ2-7,few,TRBV14
TGTGCCAGCTCACCGTCCGGCGGGGCCGGTGGGGCCAACGTCCTGACTTTC,CASSPSGGAGGANVLTF,NA,TRBJ2-6,once,TRBV18
TGTGCCAGTCAGACAGCGGGGACCACAGATACGCAGTATTTT,CASQTAGTTDTQYF,TRBD2,TRBJ2-3,NA,TRBV28
TGCGCCAGCAGCTGGACCTTTCCAGGGGTTAACTATGGCTACACCTTC,CASSWTFPGVNYGYTF,NA,TRBJ1-2,NA,TRBV5-1
TGCAGCGTCCGTGACAGGGTCGCTTTCTTT,CSVRDRVAFF,TRBD1,TRBJ1-1,NA,TRBV29-1
TGTGCCAGCGGTAGGACAGCGAATCAGCCCCAGCATTTT,CASGRTANQPQHF,NA,TRBJ1-5,NA,TRBV7-6
TGTGCCAGCAGCGATGGAGTAAGTAATTCACCCCTCCACTTT,CASSDGVSNSPLHF,NA,TRBJ1-6,NA,TRBV9
TGTGCCATCAGTGGTGACAGGAACTATGGCTACACCTTC,CAISGDRNYGYTF,NA,TRBJ1-2,NA,TRBV10-3
TGTGCCAGCAGCCACCGGTCCGGGAGCTCCTACAATGAGCAGTTCTTC,CASSHRSGSSYNEQFF,NA,TRBJ2-1,NA,TRBV9
TGTGCCAGCACCTCTAGCGGGGCCAACGTCCTGACTTTC,CASTSSGANVLTF,NA,TRBJ2-6,NA,TRBV2
TGTGCCAGCAGTCCTTTATACAGGAGCGAAAACACCATATATTTT,CASSPLYRSENTIYF,NA,TRBJ1-3,once,TRBV27
TGTGCCAGCGGCCGTCGGCAGGGGGACACAGATACGCAGTATTTT,CASGRRQGDTDTQYF,TRBD1,TRBJ2-3,NA,TRBV6-5
TGTGCCATCAGTGAGACGACAGGGGCATATGGCTACACCTTC,CAISETTGAYGYTF,TRBD1,TRBJ1-2,few,TRBV10-3
TGTGCCAGTAGTATAGATCGTGTGGGGAGATCCAAAAACATTCAGTACTTC,CASSIDRVGRSKNIQYF,NA,TRBJ2-4,NA,TRBV19
TGTGCCAGCACTTTGACAGCAAATTATAGCAATCAGCCCCAGCATTTT,CASTLTANYSNQPQHF,NA,TRBJ1-5,NA,TRBV2
TGTGCCAGCAGGGGAGGGATCACTGAAGCTTTCTTT,CASRGGITEAFF,NA,TRBJ1-1,NA,TRBV28
TGTGCCAGAAGTGCGCGAAACTATGGCTACACCTTC,CARSARNYGYTF,NA,TRBJ1-2,NA,TRBV5-3
TGTGCCAGCAGCTCGACGAGCCAGGGTGGGGCCGGGGAGCTGTTTTTT,CASSSTSQGGAGELFF,NA,TRBJ2-2,NA,TRBV7-6
TGTGCCAGCTCACCCTCGACAGGGGGAAACACTGAAGCTTTCTTT,CASSPSTGGNTEAFF,TRBD1,TRBJ1-1,NA,TRBV18
TGTGCCATCAGTGAGTCGAACTCAGGGGGCGAATCACCCCTCCACTTT,CAISESNSGGESPLHF,TRBD1,TRBJ1-6,NA,TRBV10-3
TGTGCCACCAGTGTGGCGACAGGGATCTACCAAGAGACCCAGTACTTC,CATSVATGIYQETQYF,TRBD1,TRBJ2-5,NA,TRBV24-1
TGTGCCAGCAGCGTATTCGGCGGGAACACCGGGGAGCTGTTTTTT,CASSVFGGNTGELFF,NA,TRBJ2-2,NA,TRBV9
TGTGCCAGCAGGACCGTCGGAAGGGGAAACACTGAAGCTTTCTTT,CASRTVGRGNTEAFF,NA,TRBJ1-1,NA,TRBV28
TGCGCCAGCACCATCAGCGCCCTAGCGGGAGTCCCCAATGAGCAGTTCTTC,CASTISALAGVPNEQFF,TRBD2,TRBJ2-1,NA,TRBV5-1
TGTGCCAGCACCAACAGTGTACCGCCCTACGAGCAGTACTTC,CASTNSVPPYEQYF,NA,TRBJ2-7,NA,TRBV6-5
TGCGCCAGCAGCCCCGTCGCTGGGGCATGGAATGAGCAGTTCTTC,CASSPVAGAWNEQFF,NA,TRBJ2-1,few,TRBV4-1
TGTGCCAGCAGTTCCACTCTTGGGCTGGACTATGGCTACACCTTC,CASSSTLGLDYGYTF,NA,TRBJ1-2,NA,TRBV27
TGTGCCAGCTCACAGATAGACAGGGTTGTAAACACTGAAGCTTTCTTT,CASSQIDRVVNTEAFF,TRBD1,TRBJ1-1,NA,TRBV18
TGTGCCTGGACAGGGAACTATGGCTACACCTTC,CAWTGNYGYTF,NA,TRBJ1-2,few,TRBV30
TGTGCCAGCAGTCCCCCGTTGGGAGGGGGCACCGGGGAGCTGTTTTTT,CASSPPLGGGTGELFF,NA,TRBJ2-2,once,TRBV28
TGTGCCAGCAGCTTCCTAGCGGGATCTAGCGAGCAGTACTTC,CASSFLAGSSEQYF,TRBD2,TRBJ2-7,NA,TRBV5-5
TGTGCTAGCAGCCCGGGGACAGCAGGAAACACCATATATTTT,CASSPGTAGNTIYF,TRBD1,TRBJ1-3,NA,TRBV7-7
TGTGCCAGCAGCCAAGATATCTCGGGTGGCTACACCTTC,CASSQDISGGYTF,NA,TRBJ1-2,NA,TRBV3-1/TRBV3-2
TGTGCCAGCAGCGACCGGGACAGGGTGGGGGAGGAAAAACTGTTTTTT,CASSDRDRVGEEKLFF,TRBD1,TRBJ1-4,NA,TRBV9
TGTGCCAGCCATCTCCTACGGACTGTGGACTATGGCTACACCTTC,CASHLLRTVDYGYTF,NA,TRBJ1-2,NA,TRBV28
TGTGCCAGCAGTGATCGGACAGGGTACACTGAAGCTTTCTTT,CASSDRTGYTEAFF,TRBD1,TRBJ1-1,NA,TRBV25-1
TGCGCCAGCGGGCCCTCAGGGAAACGGCCCAATCAGCCCCAGCATTTT,CASGPSGKRPNQPQHF,NA,TRBJ1-5,NA,TRBV10-1
TGTGCCAGCTCCCTGAGCCTATTCTACGAGCAGTACTTC,CASSLSLFYEQYF,NA,TRBJ2-7,NA,TRBV5-5
TGTGCCAGCAGTCCGAGCGGAAGCTCCTACGAGCAGTACTTC,CASSPSGSSYEQYF,NA,TRBJ2-7,few,TRBV4-2
TGTGCCAGCTCGGCCGGGGGGGTCAACGAGCAGTACTTC,CASSAGGVNEQYF,TRBD2,TRBJ2-7,NA,TRBV18
TGTGCCAGCAGCGCCATTCCGCGAGGTACGGGTGAGCAGTTCTTC,CASSAIPRGTGEQFF,NA,TRBJ2-1,few,TRBV11-2
TGTGCCAGCAGCCCCCCCCCTAACACTGAAGCTTTCTTT,CASSPPPNTEAFF,NA,TRBJ1-1,NA,TRBV13
TGTGCCAGCAGCCAAGGGACAGCTGAAGCTTTCTTT,CASSQGTAEAFF,TRBD1,TRBJ1-1,NA,TRBV12-3/TRBV12-4
TGTGCCTGGAGTCCCATTGGGGGGTTTAACACTGAAGCTTTCTTT,CAWSPIGGFNTEAFF,NA,TRBJ1-1,NA,TRBV30
TGTGCCAGCAGCTTGGGACTTAAGCAGGGGAACACCATATATTTT,CASSLGLKQGNTIYF,NA,TRBJ1-3,NA,TRBV5-6
TGTGCCAGCAGCTTCGACATATTGGAAAAACTGTTTTTT,CASSFDILEKLFF,NA,TRBJ1-4,NA,TRBV5-5